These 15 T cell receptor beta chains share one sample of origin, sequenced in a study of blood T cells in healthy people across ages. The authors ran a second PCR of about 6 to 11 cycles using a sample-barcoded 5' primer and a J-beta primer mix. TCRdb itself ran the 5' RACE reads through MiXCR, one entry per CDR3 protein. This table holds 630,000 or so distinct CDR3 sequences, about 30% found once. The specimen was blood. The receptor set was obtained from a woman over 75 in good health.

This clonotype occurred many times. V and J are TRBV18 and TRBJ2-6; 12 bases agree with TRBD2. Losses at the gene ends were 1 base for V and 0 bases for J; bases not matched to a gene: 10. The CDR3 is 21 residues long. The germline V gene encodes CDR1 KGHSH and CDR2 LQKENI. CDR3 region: CASSPLQATSGGFSGANVLTF. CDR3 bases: TGTGCCAGCTCACCACTCCAAGCAACTAGCGGGGGGTTCTCTGGGGCCAACGTCCTGACTTTC.

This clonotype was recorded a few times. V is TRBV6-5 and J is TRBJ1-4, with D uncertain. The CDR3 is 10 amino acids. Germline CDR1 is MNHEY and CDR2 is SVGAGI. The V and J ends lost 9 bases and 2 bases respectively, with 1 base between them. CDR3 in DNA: TGTGCCAGTACTAATGAAAAACTGTTTTTT. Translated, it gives CASTNEKLFF.

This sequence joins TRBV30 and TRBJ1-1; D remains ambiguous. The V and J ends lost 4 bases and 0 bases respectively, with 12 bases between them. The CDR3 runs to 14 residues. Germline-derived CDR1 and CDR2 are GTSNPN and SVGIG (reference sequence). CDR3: CAWTRVQVNTEAFF. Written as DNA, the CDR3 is TGTGCCTGGACCCGAGTACAAGTGAACACTGAAGCTTTCTTT.

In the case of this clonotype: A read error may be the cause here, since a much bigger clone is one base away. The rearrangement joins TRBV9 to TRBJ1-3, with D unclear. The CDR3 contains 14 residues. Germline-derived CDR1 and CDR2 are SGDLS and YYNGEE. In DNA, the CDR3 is TGTGCCAGCAGCCCTAGCCAACCCAGAAACACCAGATATTTT. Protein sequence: CASSPSQPRNTRYF.

The CDR3 coding sequence is TGTGCCAGCAGTTACGGGGCGGGGGGGGACAATGAGCAGTTCTTC. Its protein is CASSYGAGGDNEQFF. This chain uses TRBV6-5 with TRBJ2-1; 9 bases are shared with TRBD2. There are 15 residues in the CDR3. Germline loops: CDR1 MNHEY, CDR2 SVGAGI. V trimming: 2 bases; J trimming: 5 bases; junction bases outside the gene matches: 4.

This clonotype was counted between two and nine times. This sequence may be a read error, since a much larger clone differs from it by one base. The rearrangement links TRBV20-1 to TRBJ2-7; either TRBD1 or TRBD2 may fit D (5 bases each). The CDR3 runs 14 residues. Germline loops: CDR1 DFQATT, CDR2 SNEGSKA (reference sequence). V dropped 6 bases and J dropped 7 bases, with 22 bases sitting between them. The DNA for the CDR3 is TGCAGTGCCCCGACGGGGCTTCGGGGCAATGAGCAGTACTTC. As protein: CSAPTGLRGNEQYF.

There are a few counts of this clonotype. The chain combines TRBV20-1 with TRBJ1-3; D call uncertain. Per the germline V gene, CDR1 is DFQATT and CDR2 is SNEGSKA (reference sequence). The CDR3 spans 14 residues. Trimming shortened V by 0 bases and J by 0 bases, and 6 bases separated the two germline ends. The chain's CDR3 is CSAREDLSGNTIYF. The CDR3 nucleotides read TGCAGTGCTAGAGAGGACCTCTCTGGAAACACCATATATTTT.

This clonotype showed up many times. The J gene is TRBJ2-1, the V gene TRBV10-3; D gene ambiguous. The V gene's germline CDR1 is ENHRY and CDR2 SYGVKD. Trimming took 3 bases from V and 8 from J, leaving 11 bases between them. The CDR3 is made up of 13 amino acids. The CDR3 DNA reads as TGTGCCATCAGTGAAGGAAGGGCGGATGAGCAGTTCTTC. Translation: CAISEGRADEQFF.

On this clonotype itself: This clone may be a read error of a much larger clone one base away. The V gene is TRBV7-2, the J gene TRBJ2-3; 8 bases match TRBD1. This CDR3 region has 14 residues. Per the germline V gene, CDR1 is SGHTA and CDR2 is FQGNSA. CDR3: CANSLYRGSDTQYF. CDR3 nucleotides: TGTGCCAACAGCTTATACAGGGGGTCAGATACGCAGTATTTT.

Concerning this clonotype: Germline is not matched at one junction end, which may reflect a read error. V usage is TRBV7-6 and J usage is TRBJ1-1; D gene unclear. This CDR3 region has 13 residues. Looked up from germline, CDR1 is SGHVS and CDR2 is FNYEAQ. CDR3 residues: CAGSLAEYTEAFF. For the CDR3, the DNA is TGTGCCGGCAGCTTAGCAGAGTACACTGAAGCTTTCTTT.

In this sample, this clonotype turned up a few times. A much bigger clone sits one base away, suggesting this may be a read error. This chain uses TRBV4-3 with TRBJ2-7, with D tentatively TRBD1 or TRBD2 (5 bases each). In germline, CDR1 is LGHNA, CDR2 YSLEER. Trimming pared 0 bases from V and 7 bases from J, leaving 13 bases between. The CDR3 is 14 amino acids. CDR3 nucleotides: TGCGCCAGCAGCCAAGAAAACAGGAGGAATGAGCAGTACTTC. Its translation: CASSQENRRNEQYF.

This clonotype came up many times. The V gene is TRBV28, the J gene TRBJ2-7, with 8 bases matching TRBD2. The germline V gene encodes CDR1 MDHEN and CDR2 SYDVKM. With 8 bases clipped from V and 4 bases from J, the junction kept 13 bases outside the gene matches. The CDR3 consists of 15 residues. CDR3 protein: CASPPGAGGTYEQYF. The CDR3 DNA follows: TGTGCCAGCCCTCCAGGGGCGGGGGGCACTTACGAGCAGTACTTC.

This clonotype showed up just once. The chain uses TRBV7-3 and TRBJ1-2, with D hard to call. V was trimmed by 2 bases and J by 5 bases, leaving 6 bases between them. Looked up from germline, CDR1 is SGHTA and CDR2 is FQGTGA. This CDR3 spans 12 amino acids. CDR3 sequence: CASSLPWYGYTF. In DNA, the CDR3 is TGTGCCAGCAGCTTACCCTGGTATGGCTACACCTTC.

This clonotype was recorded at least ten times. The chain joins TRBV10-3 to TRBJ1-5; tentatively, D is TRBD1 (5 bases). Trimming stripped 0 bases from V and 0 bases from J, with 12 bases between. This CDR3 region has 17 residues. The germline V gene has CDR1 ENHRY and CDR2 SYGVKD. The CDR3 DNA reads TGTGCCATCAGTGAGTCAAGGAAGACAGATAGCAATCAGCCCCAGCATTTT. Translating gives CAISESRKTDSNQPQHF.

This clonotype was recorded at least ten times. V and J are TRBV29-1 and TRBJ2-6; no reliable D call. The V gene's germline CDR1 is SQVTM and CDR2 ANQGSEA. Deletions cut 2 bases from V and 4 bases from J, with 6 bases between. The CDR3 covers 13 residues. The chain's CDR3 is CSVEFAGANVLTF. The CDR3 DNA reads TGCAGCGTTGAATTCGCCGGGGCCAACGTCCTGACTTTC.